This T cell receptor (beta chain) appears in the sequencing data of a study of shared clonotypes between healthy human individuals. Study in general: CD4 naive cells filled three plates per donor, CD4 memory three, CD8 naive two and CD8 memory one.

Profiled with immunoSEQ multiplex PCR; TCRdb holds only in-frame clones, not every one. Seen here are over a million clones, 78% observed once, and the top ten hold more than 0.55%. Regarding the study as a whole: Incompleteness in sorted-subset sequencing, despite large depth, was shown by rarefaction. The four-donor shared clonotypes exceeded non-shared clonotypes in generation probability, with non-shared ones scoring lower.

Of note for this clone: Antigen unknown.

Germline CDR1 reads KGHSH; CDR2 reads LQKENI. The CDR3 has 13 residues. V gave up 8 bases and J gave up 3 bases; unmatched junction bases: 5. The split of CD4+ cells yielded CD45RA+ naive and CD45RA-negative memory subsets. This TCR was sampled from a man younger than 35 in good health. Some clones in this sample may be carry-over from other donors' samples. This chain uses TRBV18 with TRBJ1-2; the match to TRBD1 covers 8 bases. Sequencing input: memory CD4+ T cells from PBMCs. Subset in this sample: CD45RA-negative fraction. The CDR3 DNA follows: TGTGCCAGCGGCCCGGGACAGGACTATGGCTACACCTTC. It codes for CASGPGQDYGYTF.